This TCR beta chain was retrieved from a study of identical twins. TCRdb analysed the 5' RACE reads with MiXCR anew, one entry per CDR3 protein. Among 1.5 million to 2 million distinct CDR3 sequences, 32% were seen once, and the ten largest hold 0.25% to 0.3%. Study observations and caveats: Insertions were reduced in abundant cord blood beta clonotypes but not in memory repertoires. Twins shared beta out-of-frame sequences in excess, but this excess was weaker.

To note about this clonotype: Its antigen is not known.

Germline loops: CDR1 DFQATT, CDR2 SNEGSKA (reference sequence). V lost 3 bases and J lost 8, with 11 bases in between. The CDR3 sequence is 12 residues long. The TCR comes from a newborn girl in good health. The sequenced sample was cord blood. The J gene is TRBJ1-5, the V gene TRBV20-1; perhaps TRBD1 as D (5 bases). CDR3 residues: CSASEGRKPQHF. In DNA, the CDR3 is TGCAGTGCTAGTGAGGGGAGAAAGCCCCAGCATTTT.